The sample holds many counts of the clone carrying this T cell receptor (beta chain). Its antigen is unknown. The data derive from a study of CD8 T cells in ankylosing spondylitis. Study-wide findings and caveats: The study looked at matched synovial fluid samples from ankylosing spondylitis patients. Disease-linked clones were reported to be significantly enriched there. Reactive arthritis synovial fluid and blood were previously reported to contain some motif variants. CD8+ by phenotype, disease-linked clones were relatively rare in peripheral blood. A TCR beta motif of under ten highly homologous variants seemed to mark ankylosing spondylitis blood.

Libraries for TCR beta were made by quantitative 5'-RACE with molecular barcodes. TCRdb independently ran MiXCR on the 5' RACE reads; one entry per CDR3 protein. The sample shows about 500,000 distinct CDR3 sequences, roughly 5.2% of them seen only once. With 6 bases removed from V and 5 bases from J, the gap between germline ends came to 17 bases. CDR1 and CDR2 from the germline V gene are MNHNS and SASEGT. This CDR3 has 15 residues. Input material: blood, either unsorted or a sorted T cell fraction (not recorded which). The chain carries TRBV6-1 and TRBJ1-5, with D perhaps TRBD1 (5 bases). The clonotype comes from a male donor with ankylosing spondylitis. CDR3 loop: CASRIDGGTDQPQHF. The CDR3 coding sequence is TGTGCCAGCAGGATCGACGGGGGTACCGATCAGCCCCAGCATTTT.